These T cell receptor beta chains were read from a single sample in a study of blood T cell repertoires in COVID-19. The repertoire was sequenced with immunoSEQ multiplex PCR; TCRdb's copy has only in-frame clones and lacks some. The sample consists of about 110,000 clones, 70% to 90% of them appearing once. The specimen sequenced was peripheral blood. The receptors stem from a woman between 50 and 59 years old with acute or convalescent COVID-19. The CDR3 runs from the conserved cysteine through the conserved F or W. The D gene is left open where the match is weak. Size is stated for part of the rows, as once, few or many counts, or as a class when the clone is expanded.

d_gene,v_gene,j_gene,abundance,CDR3aa,CDR3nt
TRBD1,TRBV7-6,TRBJ2-5,-,CASSANRGRGETQYF,TGTGCCAGCAGCGCCAACAGGGGAAGGGGTGAGACCCAGTACTTC
TRBD1,TRBV6-5,TRBJ2-2,-,CASRAGTEGFGELFF,TGTGCCAGCAGAGCCGGGACAGAAGGGTTCGGGGAGCTGTTTTTT
-,TRBV5-1,TRBJ2-3,-,CASSLGQGWDTQYF,TGCGCCAGCAGCTTGGGGCAGGGTTGGGATACGCAGTATTTT
-,TRBV28,TRBJ1-4,-,CASNSKGATNEKLFF,TGTGCCAGCAACTCTAAGGGAGCAACTAATGAAAAACTGTTTTTT
-,TRBV7-9,TRBJ2-7,once,CASSFQKSFEQYF,TGTGCCAGCAGCTTCCAGAAGTCTTTCGAGCAGTACTTC
-,TRBV2,TRBJ1-3,-,CASSKQGLAGNTIYF,TGTGCCAGCAGTAAACAGGGTCTCGCTGGAAACACCATATATTTT
TRBD1,TRBV23-1,TRBJ2-7,-,CASSRIRDRVHEQYF,TGCGCCAGCAGCCGAATCCGGGACAGGGTCCACGAGCAGTACTTC
TRBD2,TRBV6-2/TRBV6-3,TRBJ2-2,-,CASSPRLAGAAGELFF,TGTGCCAGCAGTCCCCGACTAGCGGGAGCGGCCGGGGAGCTGTTTTTT
-,TRBV11-3,TRBJ2-1,-,CASSWSGVGANEQFF,TGTGCCAGCAGCTGGTCGGGGGTTGGTGCCAATGAGCAGTTCTTC
-,TRBV2,TRBJ1-5,-,CASSAVRGNQPQHF,TGTGCCAGCAGTGCAGTACGGGGCAATCAGCCCCAGCATTTT
-,TRBV14,TRBJ2-7,-,CASSQDRRQTYEQYF,TGTGCCAGCAGCCAAGATCGGCGACAGACCTACGAGCAGTACTTC
TRBD1,TRBV4-1,TRBJ2-7,-,CASSQDSGQGREQYF,TGCGCCAGCAGCCAAGATTCGGGACAGGGGAGAGAGCAGTACTTC
-,TRBV5-1,TRBJ2-7,-,CASSPNFGGKDEQYF,TGCGCCAGCAGCCCCAACTTTGGGGGCAAGGACGAGCAGTACTTC
TRBD2,TRBV5-1,TRBJ2-1,-,CASSFRTSERQEQFF,TGCGCCAGCAGCTTTCGGACTAGCGAGCGTCAAGAGCAGTTCTTC
-,TRBV14,TRBJ1-2,-,CASSQDIITGGYGYTF,TGTGCCAGCAGCCAAGATATCATCACGGGGGGCTATGGCTACACCTTC
-,TRBV5-5,TRBJ1-5,-,CASSLTGQGGQPQHF,TGTGCCAGCAGCTTAACGGGGCAGGGAGGGCAGCCCCAGCATTTT
-,TRBV14,TRBJ2-1,-,CASSQDGGHSAREQFF,TGTGCCAGCAGCCAAGATGGGGGACACTCCGCCCGTGAGCAGTTCTTC
-,TRBV10-2,TRBJ2-5,-,CASSLEETQYF,TGCGCCAGCAGCCTAGAAGAGACCCAGTACTTC
-,TRBV28,TRBJ1-5,-,CASSLEGVEPQHF,TGTGCCAGCAGTTTAGAAGGGGTTGAGCCCCAGCATTTT
-,TRBV5-3,TRBJ1-5,-,CARSPLSSNQPQHF,TGTGCCAGAAGCCCACTCTCTAGCAATCAGCCCCAGCATTTT
TRBD2,TRBV29-1,TRBJ2-1,-,CSGLRLAASYNEQFF,TGCAGCGGCCTTCGACTAGCGGCCTCATATAATGAGCAGTTCTTC
-,TRBV11-2,TRBJ2-5,-,CASSALSGAGFETQYF,TGTGCCAGCAGCGCACTCAGTGGGGCAGGTTTTGAGACCCAGTACTTC
-,TRBV29-1,TRBJ2-1,once,CSVDGASQNEQFF,TGCAGCGTTGATGGAGCTAGCCAAAATGAGCAGTTCTTC
TRBD2,TRBV3-1/TRBV3-2,TRBJ2-7,once,CASSTTGGRSYEQYF,TGTGCCAGCAGTACAACTGGCGGGAGGAGCTACGAGCAGTACTTC
TRBD2,TRBV5-4,TRBJ2-5,-,CASSSRLAVGQETQYF,TGTGCCAGCAGCTCCCGACTAGCGGTGGGTCAAGAGACCCAGTACTTC
TRBD2,TRBV7-2,TRBJ2-3,-,CASSLSGSADTQYF,TGTGCCAGCAGCTTAAGCGGGAGCGCAGATACGCAGTATTTT
TRBD2,TRBV5-8,TRBJ2-1,-,CASSLWLAGGRRQFF,TGTGCCAGCAGCTTGTGGCTAGCGGGAGGGCGTCGGCAGTTCTTC
-,TRBV24-1,TRBJ2-3,once,CATLNPGTDTQYF,TGTGCCACCCTCAACCCAGGGACAGATACGCAGTATTTT
-,TRBV18,TRBJ2-3,-,CASSRMTGTDTQYF,TGTGCCAGCTCACGTATGACAGGCACAGATACGCAGTATTTT
TRBD1,TRBV7-2,TRBJ1-5,-,CASSLVFGGQGAYNQPQHF,TGTGCCAGCAGCTTAGTGTTCGGGGGACAGGGGGCTTACAATCAGCCCCAGCATTTT
-,TRBV7-2,TRBJ2-3,-,CASSSEPGLRGVYTQYF,TGTGCCAGCAGCTCAGAACCGGGACTCCGAGGGGTATATACGCAGTATTTT
TRBD1,TRBV11-2,TRBJ2-2,-,CASSLHQGAGTGELFF,TGTGCCAGCAGCCTACATCAGGGGGCAGGGACCGGGGAGCTGTTTTTT
-,TRBV15,TRBJ2-7,-,CATSRDGGGEQYF,TGTGCCACCAGCAGAGATGGGGGCGGGGAGCAGTACTTC
-,TRBV29-1,TRBJ2-1,once,CSVSLSRGGTYNEQFF,TGCAGCGTTAGCCTTTCGCGGGGAGGGACATACAATGAGCAGTTCTTC
TRBD2,TRBV4-2,TRBJ2-5,-,CASSQETGTSAHAETQYF,TGTGCCAGCAGCCAAGAAACCGGGACTAGCGCCCATGCAGAGACCCAGTACTTC
-,TRBV2,TRBJ1-5,-,CASSEGWTDQPQHF,TGTGCCAGCAGTGAAGGGTGGACAGATCAGCCCCAGCATTTT
TRBD1,TRBV28,TRBJ1-2,many,CASSFGGQGAQGYTF,TGTGCCAGCAGTTTCGGGGGACAGGGGGCGCAGGGCTACACCTTC
-,TRBV7-2,TRBJ2-5,-,CASSTEAVGQETQYF,TGTGCCAGCAGCACCGAGGCCGTAGGCCAAGAGACCCAGTACTTC
TRBD1,TRBV11-2,TRBJ2-3,-,CASKIGGLDTQYF,TGTGCCAGCAAGATAGGGGGCCTAGATACGCAGTATTTT
-,TRBV18,TRBJ2-5,-,CASSPGVEETQYF,TGTGCCAGCTCACCCGGGGTTGAGGAGACCCAGTACTTC
TRBD1,TRBV12-3/TRBV12-4,TRBJ1-3,-,CASSFGTDRRF,TGTGCCAGCAGTTTCGGGACAGACCGACGCTTT
-,TRBV19,TRBJ2-5,once,CASSSGYQETQYF,TGTGCCAGTAGTAGCGGTTACCAAGAGACCCAGTACTTC
-,TRBV27,TRBJ2-2,-,CASRQGYTGELFF,TGTGCCAGCAGACAGGGATACACCGGGGAGCTGTTTTTT